Listed below are T cell receptor beta chains from one sample, sequenced in a study of blood T cell repertoires in COVID-19. Measured with immunoSEQ multiplex PCR; TCRdb has only the in-frame clones, and not every one. The data contain over 150,000 clones, more than 70% of them seen just once; the ten biggest clones take up about 10%. The sequencing input was peripheral blood. These receptors were collected from a woman of 80 years or more with active or convalescent COVID-19. CDR3s include the opening cysteine and the closing phenylalanine or tryptophan. D genes are given only for firm matches. Part of the rows lack a size; the others show once, few, many or a class for expanded clones.

V,D,size,J,DNA,CDR3
TRBV10-2,NA,NA,TRBJ2-1,TGCGCCAGCAGTGAGTCCCCCGGAGAGGCACGGTTCTTC,CASSESPGEARFF
TRBV19,NA,NA,TRBJ2-7,TGTGCCAGTAGTTTCGGACAGTCCTACGAGCAGTACTTC,CASSFGQSYEQYF
TRBV24-1,TRBD1,NA,TRBJ1-2,TGTGCCACCAGTAGTACAGGGGACCCCTATGGCTACACCTTC,CATSSTGDPYGYTF
TRBV5-1,NA,NA,TRBJ1-2,TGCGCCAGCAGCTTGTTACAGGGTTTAGTGTACACCTTC,CASSLLQGLVYTF
TRBV18,NA,NA,TRBJ1-3,TGTGCCAGCTCACCTCAACAGGGTGACTCTGGAAACACCATATATTTT,CASSPQQGDSGNTIYF
TRBV4-2,NA,NA,TRBJ1-6,TGTGCCAGCAGCCAGGAGACAGCTTATAATTCACCCCTCCACTTT,CASSQETAYNSPLHF
TRBV2,TRBD1,NA,TRBJ1-4,TGTGCCAGCAGCGGGACAGGGGGTGAAAAACTGTTTTTT,CASSGTGGEKLFF
TRBV7-8,TRBD1,NA,TRBJ1-5,TGTGCCAGCAGTTCCCAACCTCGGACAGGGAGTAGGCCCCAGCATTTT,CASSSQPRTGSRPQHF
TRBV28,NA,once,TRBJ1-2,TGTGCCAGCAGGCAGTCAGGGGCCTATGGCTACACCTTC,CASRQSGAYGYTF
TRBV9,NA,NA,TRBJ2-5,TGTGCCAGCAGCGTTTTCGGGACTCAGGAGACCCAGTACTTC,CASSVFGTQETQYF
TRBV28,NA,once,TRBJ1-2,TGTGCCAGCAGTTTAGCCCGGGTAAACTATGGCTACACCTTC,CASSLARVNYGYTF
TRBV5-1,NA,NA,TRBJ1-5,TGCGCCAGCAGCCGCGGATACGGGGAGAATCAGCCCCAGCATTTT,CASSRGYGENQPQHF
TRBV12-3/TRBV12-4,NA,NA,TRBJ1-5,TGTGCCTGTTCCGGGAGTAGCAATCAGCCCCAGCATTTT,CACSGSSNQPQHF
TRBV4-2,NA,NA,TRBJ1-1,TGTGCCAGCAGCCAAGGGTGGGCAGGGAGGGCGAACACTGAAGCTTTCTTT,CASSQGWAGRANTEAFF
TRBV5-1,NA,NA,TRBJ2-2,TGCGCCAGCAGCTGGGAGGCCGGGGAGCTGTTTTTT,CASSWEAGELFF
TRBV6-5,TRBD1,NA,TRBJ1-4,TGTGCCAGCAGGACCACAGGGGGTGATGAAAAACTGTTTTTT,CASRTTGGDEKLFF
TRBV18,NA,NA,TRBJ1-3,TGTGCCAGCTCACCAGCTAGGACAGTTCACACCATATATTTT,CASSPARTVHTIYF
TRBV28,TRBD2,NA,TRBJ2-5,TGTGCCAGCAGTTTATTATCGGTCGCGGGAGGGACGGAGACCCAGTACTTC,CASSLLSVAGGTETQYF
TRBV6-1,NA,NA,TRBJ1-6,TGTGCCAGCAGTGAAGCGGGGGGGACTATATCACCCCTCCACTTT,CASSEAGGTISPLHF
TRBV11-2,TRBD1,NA,TRBJ2-1,TGTGCCAGCAGCTTAGTCCCTAGCAGGGGGACCTACAATGAGCAGTTCTTC,CASSLVPSRGTYNEQFF
TRBV5-4,NA,NA,TRBJ2-6,TGTGCCAGCAGAGCCAGGGAAGCTGGGGCCAACGTCCTGACTTTC,CASRAREAGANVLTF
TRBV30,NA,NA,TRBJ2-1,TGTGCCTGGAGACTAGTTCTCGGTGAGCAGTTCTTC,CAWRLVLGEQFF
TRBV25-1,NA,NA,TRBJ1-4,TGTGCCAGCAGTGAACCTGGGGCGGGGGGTGAAAAACTGTTTTTT,CASSEPGAGGEKLFF
TRBV9,NA,few,TRBJ2-1,TGTGCCAGCAGCGGGGACATCTACAATGAGCAGTTCTTC,CASSGDIYNEQFF
TRBV5-1,NA,NA,TRBJ2-2,TGCGCCAGCAGCTTGCAGGGGTCCGGGGAGCTGTTTTTT,CASSLQGSGELFF
TRBV18,TRBD1,NA,TRBJ2-1,TGTGCCAGCTCCCGGGACAGGGGGACCTCCTACAATGAGCAGTTCTTC,CASSRDRGTSYNEQFF
TRBV6-4,NA,few,TRBJ1-1,TGTGCCAGTAGTCGGACACTTAACACTGAAGCTTTCTTT,CASSRTLNTEAFF
TRBV6-5,NA,NA,TRBJ1-2,TGTGCCAGCATTTACCGATTAGGGAGTGGCTACACCTTC,CASIYRLGSGYTF
TRBV11-2,TRBD2,NA,TRBJ2-5,TGTGCCAGCAGCTTAGGTAGACTAGCGGTCCCAGAGACCCAGTACTTC,CASSLGRLAVPETQYF
TRBV5-1,NA,NA,TRBJ2-7,TGCGCCAGCAGTAGGAGAGGCGACGAGCAGTACTTC,CASSRRGDEQYF
TRBV5-5,TRBD1,once,TRBJ2-5,TGTGCCAGCAGCTTACCCGGGACAGAGCAAGAGACCCAGTACTTC,CASSLPGTEQETQYF
TRBV5-1,NA,NA,TRBJ1-1,TGCGCCAGCAGCTTGGCAGGGTATAGTCGAGCTTTCTTT,CASSLAGYSRAFF
TRBV2,TRBD1,NA,TRBJ1-5,TGTGCCAGCAGTGAGTTAGGGACAGGGGGCGGACAGCCCCAGCATTTT,CASSELGTGGGQPQHF
TRBV29-1,NA,NA,TRBJ1-1,TGCAGCGTCCTTACAGGGAACACTGAAGCTTTCTTT,CSVLTGNTEAFF
TRBV5-1,TRBD1,NA,TRBJ1-6,TGCGCCAGCAGCTTGGTGGGACAGGGGGCTTGGAATTCACCCCTCCACTTT,CASSLVGQGAWNSPLHF
TRBV2,TRBD2,NA,TRBJ2-1,TGTGCCAGCCTTAGCGGGATGACCTACAATGAGCAGTTCTTC,CASLSGMTYNEQFF
TRBV4-1,NA,NA,TRBJ2-3,TGCGCCAGCAGCCAGGGAGCGGATACAGATACGCAGTATTTT,CASSQGADTDTQYF
TRBV18,TRBD1,NA,TRBJ1-4,TGTGCCAGCTCACCACCGGGACAGGTTAATGAAAAACTGTTTTTT,CASSPPGQVNEKLFF
TRBV29-1,NA,NA,TRBJ2-7,TGCAGCGTTGAGGGCAGGGTCGGCGACGAGCAGTACTTC,CSVEGRVGDEQYF
TRBV5-4,TRBD1,NA,TRBJ2-7,TGTGCCAGCAGCTTGCCCGGGACAGGGATAAACGAGCAGTACTTC,CASSLPGTGINEQYF
TRBV6-5,NA,NA,TRBJ1-5,TGTGCCAGCCAGCTCAGCGGGATTCAGCCCCAGCATTTT,CASQLSGIQPQHF
TRBV6-5,TRBD1,few,TRBJ1-1,TGTGCCAGCAGTAAACGACAGGGTCGCGCTGAAGCTTTCTTT,CASSKRQGRAEAFF
TRBV6-4,TRBD2,NA,TRBJ2-1,TGTGCCAGCAGGGCCCCGGGGGGGGATGAGCAGTTCTTC,CASRAPGGDEQFF
TRBV6-1,NA,few,TRBJ1-1,TGTGCCAGCAGTGATGGGACAAACACTGAAGCTTTCTTT,CASSDGTNTEAFF
TRBV28,NA,NA,TRBJ1-2,TGTGCCAGCGGTAAATTCCGGGGGGCTAACTATGGCTACACCTTC,CASGKFRGANYGYTF
TRBV3-1/TRBV3-2,NA,NA,TRBJ1-1,TGTGCCAGCAGCCAGTTTGGGGGGGGAGGTACTGAAGCTTTCTTT,CASSQFGGGGTEAFF
TRBV20-1,NA,NA,TRBJ1-1,TGCAGTGCTAGATCAGTCGCTGAAGCTTTCTTT,CSARSVAEAFF
TRBV6-5,TRBD1,once,TRBJ2-7,TGTGCCAGCAGGGTAGGACAGGGGGCTTACGAGCAGTACTTC,CASRVGQGAYEQYF
TRBV7-9,TRBD1,once,TRBJ1-1,TGTGCCAGCACCCCTACAGGGGATACTGAAGCTTTCTTT,CASTPTGDTEAFF
TRBV12-3/TRBV12-4,NA,few,TRBJ2-7,TGTGCCAGCAGTCATCAGGGGACCGAGCAGTACTTC,CASSHQGTEQYF
TRBV12-3/TRBV12-4,TRBD2,NA,TRBJ2-1,TGTGCCAGCAGTTTAGAGGGCGGGAGGAAGCAGTTCTTC,CASSLEGGRKQFF
TRBV6-6,TRBD1,NA,TRBJ2-1,TGTGCCAGCAGTTACTCGACAGGGAAGAATGAGCAGTTCTTC,CASSYSTGKNEQFF
TRBV6-5,TRBD1,NA,TRBJ1-4,TGTGCCAGCAGGACCCAGGGGGCGAAGGGGGAAAAACTGTTTTTT,CASRTQGAKGEKLFF
TRBV7-2,NA,NA,TRBJ1-3,TGTGCCAGCAGCCCGCAGACAGCTGGAAACACCATATATTTT,CASSPQTAGNTIYF
TRBV3-1/TRBV3-2,NA,NA,TRBJ1-1,TGTGCCAGCAGCCTTTCGGGGGGGGACACTGAAGCTTTCTTT,CASSLSGGDTEAFF
TRBV5-4,TRBD1,NA,TRBJ1-1,TGTGCCAGCAGCCCGGAGGGACAGGTTACTGAAGCTTTCTTT,CASSPEGQVTEAFF
TRBV28,TRBD1,NA,TRBJ2-7,TGTGCCAGCAGTTTCCGGACAGGGAGTTACGAGCAGTACTTC,CASSFRTGSYEQYF
TRBV9,NA,NA,TRBJ2-3,TGTGCCAGCAGCGTAGAGGGGGGGCGGTCCACAGATACGCAGTATTTT,CASSVEGGRSTDTQYF
TRBV12-5,TRBD2,NA,TRBJ2-7,TGTGCTAGTGGACCGGGACTAGCGGGAGACGAGCAGTACTTC,CASGPGLAGDEQYF